A single sample gave rise to the 2 T cell receptor beta chains below, sequenced in a study of beta chain features in type 1 diabetes. The sequenced template was cDNA made from the entire isolated RNA. The method was immunoSEQ multiplex PCR; TCRdb's version includes in-frame clones alone and lacks a portion of them. This table holds around 300,000 clones, approximately 10% found once. Input material: naive CD4+ T cells from blood. These receptors were taken from a woman in her thirties in good health.

The chain has TRBV14 and TRBJ1-4; D gene ambiguous. The V gene lost 1 base and the J gene lost 11 bases, with 11 bases spanning the gap. The CDR3 is made up of 13 amino acids. Germline CDR1 and CDR2: SGHDN and FVKESK. CDR3 amino acids: CASSQAVSGKLFF. CDR3 DNA: TGTGCCAGCAGCCAAGCTGTGAGCGGGAAACTGTTTTTT.

This clone has just a few counts. The V call is TRBV7-9, the J call TRBJ2-5; 7 bases align to TRBD1. Germline V gene sequence: CDR1 SEHNR, CDR2 FQNEAQ (reference sequence). The length of the CDR3 is 18 residues. The trim removed 5 bases at V and 5 bases at J, leaving 20 bases unmatched. The CDR3 here is CASSDVGQSFTFSETQYF. CDR3 DNA sequence: TGTGCCAGCAGCGACGTGGGACAGAGCTTTACCTTTTCTGAGACCCAGTACTTC.